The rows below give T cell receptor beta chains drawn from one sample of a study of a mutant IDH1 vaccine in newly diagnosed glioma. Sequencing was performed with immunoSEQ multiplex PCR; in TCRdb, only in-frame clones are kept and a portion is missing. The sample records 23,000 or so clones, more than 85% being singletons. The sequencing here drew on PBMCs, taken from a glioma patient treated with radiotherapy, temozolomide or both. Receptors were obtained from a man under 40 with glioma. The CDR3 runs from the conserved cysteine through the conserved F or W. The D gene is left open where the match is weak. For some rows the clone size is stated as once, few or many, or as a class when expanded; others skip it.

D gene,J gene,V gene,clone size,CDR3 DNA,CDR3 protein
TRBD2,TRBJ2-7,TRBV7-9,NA,TGTGCCAGCAGCTTCAAGCGGGACCCTCGAGCCCCCTACGAGCAGTACTTC,CASSFKRDPRAPYEQYF
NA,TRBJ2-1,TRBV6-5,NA,TGTGCCAGCAGTTATTGGGGGGGCAGGGAAAATGAGCAGTTCTTC,CASSYWGGRENEQFF
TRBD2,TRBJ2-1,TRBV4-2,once,TGTGCCAGCAGCCAAGAGACTAGCGGGTCCTACAATGAGCAGTTCTTC,CASSQETSGSYNEQFF
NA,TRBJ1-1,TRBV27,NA,TGTGCCAGCAGTTCCCTCGAACAGGGCTTGACTGAAGCTTTCTTT,CASSSLEQGLTEAFF
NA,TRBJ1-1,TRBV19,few,TGTGCCAGTAGTTCCGGACGTTTAGAAGCTTTCTTT,CASSSGRLEAFF
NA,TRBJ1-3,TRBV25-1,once,TGTGCCAGCAGTGAGGGACCTTTCGGAAACACCATATATTTT,CASSEGPFGNTIYF
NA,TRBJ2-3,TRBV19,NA,TGTGCCAGTAGTATAGAGGGCAGGGGTACAGACACAGATACGCAGTATTTT,CASSIEGRGTDTDTQYF
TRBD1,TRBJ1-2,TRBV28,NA,TGTGCCAGCGATCTCTACAGGGGTGTTGGCTACACCTTC,CASDLYRGVGYTF
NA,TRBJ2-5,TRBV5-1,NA,TGCGCCAGCAGCTCACGGGACCGACAAGAGACCCAGTACTTC,CASSSRDRQETQYF
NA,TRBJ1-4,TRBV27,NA,TGTGCCAGCAGTTTGGTCCCTAATGAAAAACTGTTTTTT,CASSLVPNEKLFF
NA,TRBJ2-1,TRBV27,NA,TGTGCCAGCAGTTTATTTTCCGGCCTCTCCTACAATGAGCAGTTCTTC,CASSLFSGLSYNEQFF
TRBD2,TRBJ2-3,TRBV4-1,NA,TGCGCCAGCAGCCAAGGTGTAGCGGGAGGGCCAATCACTAGCACAGATACGCAGTATTTT,CASSQGVAGGPITSTDTQYF
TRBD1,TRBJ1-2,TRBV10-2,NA,TGCGCCAGCAGTGAGGACAGGGCTTATGGCTACACCTTC,CASSEDRAYGYTF
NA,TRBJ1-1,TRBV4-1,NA,TGCGCCAGCAGGAGCGATGTGGGGGGAATGAACACTGAAGCTTTCTTT,CASRSDVGGMNTEAFF
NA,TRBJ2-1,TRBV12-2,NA,TGTGCAAGTCGCTTAGCGATTCTCCCGGGACTAGCGGACGGCAATGAGCAGTTCTTC,CASRLAILPGLADGNEQFF
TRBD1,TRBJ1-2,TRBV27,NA,TGTGCCAGTGGGTGGGGAGGGGGCGCGGGGGGCTACACCTTC,CASGWGGGAGGYTF
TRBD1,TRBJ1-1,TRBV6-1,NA,TGTGCCAGCACCAAGGACAGGGGGCTGACTGAAGCTTTCTTT,CASTKDRGLTEAFF
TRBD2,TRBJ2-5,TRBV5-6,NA,TGTGCCAGCAGCTTGGTTACCCCGGGGGGGGAGACCCAGTACTTC,CASSLVTPGGETQYF
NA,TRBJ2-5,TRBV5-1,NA,TGCGCCAGCAGCCATCAGACAGTTCAAGAGACCCAGTACTTC,CASSHQTVQETQYF
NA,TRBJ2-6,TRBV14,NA,TGTGCCAGCAGCCGGTGGAGACAGGATAACTCTGGGGCCAACGTCCTGACTTTC,CASSRWRQDNSGANVLTF
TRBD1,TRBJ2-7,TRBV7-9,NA,TGTGCCAGCAGCTTAGGCCCGGGACAGGGGCTGGGGTACGAGCAGTACTTC,CASSLGPGQGLGYEQYF
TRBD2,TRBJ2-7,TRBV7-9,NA,TGTGCCAGCAGCCGAACTAGCGGAGTCTACGAGCAGTACTTC,CASSRTSGVYEQYF
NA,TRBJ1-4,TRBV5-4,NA,TGTGCCAGCAGCTTGTCTCGGACATCTGGGGAAAAACTGTTTTTT,CASSLSRTSGEKLFF
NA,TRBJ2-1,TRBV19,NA,TGTGCCAGTACCCCGGTTAGCGCCGAGACCGGGAATGAGCAGTTCTTC,CASTPVSAETGNEQFF
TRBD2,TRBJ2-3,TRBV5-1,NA,TGCGCCAGCAGCCCCGCCGGTGCGGGAGTCACAGATACGCAGTATTTT,CASSPAGAGVTDTQYF
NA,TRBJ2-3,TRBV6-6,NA,TGTGCCAGCAGTTACAACCAGGGTTACACAGATACGCAGTATTTT,CASSYNQGYTDTQYF
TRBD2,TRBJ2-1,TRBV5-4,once,TGTGCCAGCAGCTTGGCCGGTGGCGGGAGTCGGAATGAGCAGTTCTTC,CASSLAGGGSRNEQFF
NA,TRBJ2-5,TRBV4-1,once,TGCGCCAGCAGCCAAGATGGTGGGAGGAGGGGAGAGACCCAGTACTTC,CASSQDGGRRGETQYF
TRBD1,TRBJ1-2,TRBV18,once,TGTGCCAGCTCACCGGGACAGGCTAACTATGGCTACACCTTC,CASSPGQANYGYTF
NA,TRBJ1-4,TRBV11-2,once,TGTGCCAGCAGCCCCTTCGGGGGTCAAACTAATGAAAAACTGTTTTTT,CASSPFGGQTNEKLFF
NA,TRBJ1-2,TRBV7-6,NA,TGTGCCAGCAGCTTAGCCCCGGGAACGGACTATGGCTACACCTTC,CASSLAPGTDYGYTF
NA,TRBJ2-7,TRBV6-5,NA,TGTGCCAGCAGCGTAAGCCCTAACTCCTACGAGCAGTACTTC,CASSVSPNSYEQYF
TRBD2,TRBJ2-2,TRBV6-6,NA,TGTGCCAGCAGTCCGCCAGGGAGGGACACCGGGGAGCTGTTTTTT,CASSPPGRDTGELFF
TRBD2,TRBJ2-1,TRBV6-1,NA,TGTGCCAGCAGTGAAGGCGGAAGCGGCCGGGGGGGTGAGCAGTTCTTC,CASSEGGSGRGGEQFF
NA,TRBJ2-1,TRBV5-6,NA,TGTGCCAGCAGTCATGTGGCGGGGACTCTAGAGCAGTTCTTC,CASSHVAGTLEQFF
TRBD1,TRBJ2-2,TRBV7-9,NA,TGTGCCAGCAGCTTAGTGGGCAGGGGGCGGACCGGGGAGCTGTTTTTT,CASSLVGRGRTGELFF
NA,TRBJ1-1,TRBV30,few,TGTGCCTGTGAATGGGGGAACACTGAAGCTTTCTTT,CACEWGNTEAFF
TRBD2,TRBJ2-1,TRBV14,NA,TGTGCCAGCAGCCAGACTAGCGGGTCCTACAATGAGCAGTTCTTC,CASSQTSGSYNEQFF
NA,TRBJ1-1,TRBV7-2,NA,TGTGCCAGCAGCTTAGAGGCCGGAAATGAAGCTTTCTTT,CASSLEAGNEAFF
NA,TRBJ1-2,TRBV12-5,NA,TGTGCTAGTGGTTTGGAAGGAGGGTGGCATGGCTACACCTTC,CASGLEGGWHGYTF
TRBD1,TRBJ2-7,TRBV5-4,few,TGTGCCAGCAGCCCACCTGGGGGACAGGACAACTACGAGCAGTACTTC,CASSPPGGQDNYEQYF
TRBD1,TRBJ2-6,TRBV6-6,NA,TGTGCCAGCAGCGAACACAGGGGGTACGGGGCCAACGTCCTGACTTTC,CASSEHRGYGANVLTF
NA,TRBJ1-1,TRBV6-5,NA,TGTGCCAGCAGTTACTCGAGGTCAGGGGATAACACTGAAGCTTTCTTT,CASSYSRSGDNTEAFF
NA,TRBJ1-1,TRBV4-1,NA,TGCGCCAGCAGTTCAGGGTACACTGAAGCTTTCTTT,CASSSGYTEAFF
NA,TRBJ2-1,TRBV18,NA,TGTGCCAGCTCACCACGGGACACCAAGAGCAATGAGCAGTTCTTC,CASSPRDTKSNEQFF
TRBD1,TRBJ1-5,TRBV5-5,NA,TGTGCCAGCAGCATGACAGGGGGCGCCGGCAATCAGCCCCAGCATTTT,CASSMTGGAGNQPQHF
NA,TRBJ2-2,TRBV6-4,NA,TGTGCCAGCAGTCGAGAGCCGAACACCGGGGAGCTGTTTTTT,CASSREPNTGELFF
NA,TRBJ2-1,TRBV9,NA,TGTGCCAGCAGCGTAGGCGGCCCCGTCTCCTACAATGAGCAGTTCTTC,CASSVGGPVSYNEQFF
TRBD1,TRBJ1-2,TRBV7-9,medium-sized,TGTGCCAGCAGCGTCCTAGGGGGCGGCTATGGCTACACCTTC,CASSVLGGGYGYTF
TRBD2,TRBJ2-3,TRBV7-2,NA,TGTGCCAGCAGGGAGACTAGCGGGAGTGGAGATACGCAGTATTTT,CASRETSGSGDTQYF
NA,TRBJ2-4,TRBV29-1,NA,TGCAGCGTTGAAGATCTTACAGGGAGGTACATTCAGTACTTC,CSVEDLTGRYIQYF
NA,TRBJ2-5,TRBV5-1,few,TGCGCCAGCAGCTTAGCGGTCCAAGAGACCCAGTACTTC,CASSLAVQETQYF
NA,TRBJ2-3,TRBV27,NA,TGTGCCAGCAGTTTTGTCGGGACAGATACGCAGTATTTT,CASSFVGTDTQYF
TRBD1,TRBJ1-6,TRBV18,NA,TGTGCCAGCTCACCCACAGGGGCGATCGATTCACCCCTCCACTTT,CASSPTGAIDSPLHF
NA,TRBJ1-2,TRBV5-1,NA,TGCGCCAGCAGCTTGGCGGCAGGGAGTGACTATGGCTACACCTTC,CASSLAAGSDYGYTF